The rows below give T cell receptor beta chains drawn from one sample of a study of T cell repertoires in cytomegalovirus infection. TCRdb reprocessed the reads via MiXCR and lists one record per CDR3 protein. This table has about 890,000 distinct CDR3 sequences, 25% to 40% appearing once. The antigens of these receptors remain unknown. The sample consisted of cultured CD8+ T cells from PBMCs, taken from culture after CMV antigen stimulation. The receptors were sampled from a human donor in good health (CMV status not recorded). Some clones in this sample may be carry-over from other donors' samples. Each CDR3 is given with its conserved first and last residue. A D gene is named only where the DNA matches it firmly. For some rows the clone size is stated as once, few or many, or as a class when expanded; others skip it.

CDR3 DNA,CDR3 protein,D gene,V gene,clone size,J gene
TGTGCCAGCAGTGATTTGGACGGACATAACTATGGCTACACCTTC,CASSDLDGHNYGYTF,.,TRBV2,few,TRBJ1-2
TGCGCCAGCAGCCAAGAAGACCTAGCGGGGCTAGAGACCCAGTACTTC,CASSQEDLAGLETQYF,TRBD2,TRBV4-1,many,TRBJ2-5
TGCGCCAGCATCTTGGCTACGGTAACCTACAATGAGCAGTTCTTC,CASILATVTYNEQFF,.,TRBV5-1,.,TRBJ2-1
TGCGCCAGCAGCTTCCGGCCAGGGAACGAGCAGTACTTC,CASSFRPGNEQYF,.,TRBV5-1,.,TRBJ2-7
TGCGCCAGCAGCCCTGGACAGGGTGGTCAGCCCCCGCATTTT,CASSPGQGGQPPHF,TRBD1,TRBV4-1,.,TRBJ1-5
TGTGCCAGCAGTACCGATGGTTGGGGCTACACCTTC,CASSTDGWGYTF,.,TRBV6-6,few,TRBJ1-2
TGTGCCAGCAGTGAATCTAGCGGGGGGCCTAGCACAGATACGCAGTATTTT,CASSESSGGPSTDTQYF,TRBD2,TRBV2,few,TRBJ2-3
TGTGCCAGCAGCCCTGAAGACAATGAGCAGTTCTTC,CASSPEDNEQFF,.,TRBV6-2/TRBV6-3,.,TRBJ2-1
TGTGCCAGCAGTAGACAGGGGGATCTCTCTGGAAACACCATATATTTT,CASSRQGDLSGNTIYF,TRBD1,TRBV12-3/TRBV12-4,many,TRBJ1-3
TGTGCCAGCAGCCCCGGACAGTTAAGCTCCTACAATGAGCAGTTCTTC,CASSPGQLSSYNEQFF,.,TRBV7-9,.,TRBJ2-1
TGTGCTAGTGGTTTCATAAAGAGGGAGCGGCCCTCCGTTTACAATGAGCAGTTCTTC,CASGFIKRERPSVYNEQFF,.,TRBV12-5,.,TRBJ2-1
TGTGCCAGCAGTGGGGGTATGGTTGAAGCTTTCTTT,CASSGGMVEAFF,.,TRBV2,once,TRBJ1-1
TGTGCCATCAGTGGGACTAGCGCGGAGACAGATACGCAGTATTTT,CAISGTSAETDTQYF,TRBD2,TRBV10-3,few,TRBJ2-3
TGTGCCAGTAGTCTGGACTTGAATACGCAGTATTTT,CASSLDLNTQYF,.,TRBV19,.,TRBJ2-3
TGTGCCAGCAGCCCTATAAGGTCGGGCCTGAACACTGAAGCTTTCTTT,CASSPIRSGLNTEAFF,.,TRBV7-2,many,TRBJ1-1
TGTGCCAGCAGTTTATCATTCGTCAGGCTTCCGAACACCGGGGAGCTGTTTTTT,CASSLSFVRLPNTGELFF,.,TRBV27,few,TRBJ2-2
TGTGCCAGCAGTTTCATTACCAGGGGATCTAGCGGGGGGGCTGCCGACAATGAGCAGTTCTTC,CASSFITRGSSGGAADNEQFF,TRBD2,TRBV12-3/TRBV12-4,many,TRBJ2-1
TGTACCAGCAGTTTGGGACTAGCCACAGATACGCAGTATTTT,CTSSLGLATDTQYF,TRBD2,TRBV6-2/TRBV6-3,.,TRBJ2-3
TGTGCCAGCAGCCTTGGACAGCCTAGCAGCTCCTACAATGAGCAGTTCTTC,CASSLGQPSSSYNEQFF,.,TRBV4-2,.,TRBJ2-1
TGTGCCAGCAGTGAACAATCGACAGCCCTCCAGCTGTTTTTT,CASSEQSTALQLFF,.,TRBV2,few,TRBJ2-2
TGCGCCAGCAGCTTGGGTGATAAAGGGGTGTACAATGAGCAGTTCTTC,CASSLGDKGVYNEQFF,.,TRBV5-1,once,TRBJ2-1
TGTGCCAGCAGCTTAGGAGGCCTCAATCAGCCCCAGTATTTT,CASSLGGLNQPQYF,.,TRBV7-2,.,TRBJ2-3
TGCGCCAGCAGCTTGGTGGGACAGGGACCCACAGATACGCAGTATTTT,CASSLVGQGPTDTQYF,TRBD1,TRBV5-1,.,TRBJ2-3
TGTGCCAGCAGAATAGCGGACTCCTACAATGAGCAGTTCTTC,CASRIADSYNEQFF,.,TRBV2,few,TRBJ2-1
TGTGCCAGCAGCTTTGAGTCGGAAGAGACCCAGTACTTC,CASSFESEETQYF,.,TRBV12-3/TRBV12-4,few,TRBJ2-5
TGTGCCAGCCTCCACCGGGACCATGAGACCCAGTACTTC,CASLHRDHETQYF,.,TRBV7-8,many,TRBJ2-5
TGTGCCAGCAGTCCCCCGGAGAAGTTTTCAGCCCACACAGATACGCAGTATTTT,CASSPPEKFSAHTDTQYF,.,TRBV12-3/TRBV12-4,few,TRBJ2-3
TGCGCCAGCAGCCATGGCAGGGGGCTGCAGGAGACCCAGTACTTC,CASSHGRGLQETQYF,TRBD1,TRBV4-1,.,TRBJ2-5
TGCGCCAGCAGCCAAGAGTGGGCAACCACAAGTCAGCCCCAGCATTTT,CASSQEWATTSQPQHF,.,TRBV4-1,.,TRBJ1-5
TGTGCCAGCAGCGCCTGGGACGGCCCCTACGAGCAGTACTTC,CASSAWDGPYEQYF,.,TRBV9,.,TRBJ2-7
TGTGCCAGCAGCGGCCGAGATCCAGATACGCAGTATTTT,CASSGRDPDTQYF,.,TRBV5-6,few,TRBJ2-3
TGTGCCAGCAGCCAGGGACACCCGAACACTGAAGCTTTCTTT,CASSQGHPNTEAFF,.,TRBV7-9,.,TRBJ1-1
TGTGCCAGCGGCCAGGGGCAGGGGACTGAAGCTTTCTTT,CASGQGQGTEAFF,.,TRBV12-3/TRBV12-4,.,TRBJ1-1
TGTGCCAGCAGTTTGAGGACAGGGGCCCAAGAGACCCAGTACTTC,CASSLRTGAQETQYF,TRBD1,TRBV12-3/TRBV12-4,many,TRBJ2-5
TGTGCCACCAGTGCCACAGGGGGCCCGGGCACTGAAGCTTTCTTT,CATSATGGPGTEAFF,TRBD1,TRBV24-1,.,TRBJ1-1
TGCAGTGCTAGAGCCGGCAGGTCGGCCACTGAAGCTTTCTTT,CSARAGRSATEAFF,.,TRBV20-1,.,TRBJ1-1
TGTGCCAGTCACAGGGTCACCGGGGAGCTGTTTTTT,CASHRVTGELFF,.,TRBV7-9,many,TRBJ2-2
TGCGCCAGCAGCCCGGAGGGCAGTAACTATGGCTACACCTTC,CASSPEGSNYGYTF,.,TRBV4-1,.,TRBJ1-2
TGTGCCAGCACCCTTCAGGGGGCGGGGGGGCCCCAGCATTTT,CASTLQGAGGPQHF,TRBD1,TRBV12-3/TRBV12-4,.,TRBJ1-5
TGTGCCAGCAGTTTCCTGACAGCTTATAGCAATCAGCCCCAGCATTTT,CASSFLTAYSNQPQHF,.,TRBV12-3/TRBV12-4,.,TRBJ1-5
TGTGCCAGCAGTTCGGGACACTCCTACAATGAGCAGTTCTTC,CASSSGHSYNEQFF,.,TRBV6-2/TRBV6-3,few,TRBJ2-1
TGTGCCAGCAGCCAAGGGACAGGCCTCTCTGGGGCCAACGTCCTGACTTTC,CASSQGTGLSGANVLTF,TRBD1,TRBV14,few,TRBJ2-6
TGTGCCAGCTCACCGAAGGACAGGGGGCGTCGGCAAGAGACCCAGTACTTC,CASSPKDRGRRQETQYF,TRBD1,TRBV18,few,TRBJ2-5
TGCAGCGTTGCAGGGTACCAATACAATGAGCAGTTCTTC,CSVAGYQYNEQFF,.,TRBV29-1,.,TRBJ2-1
TGTGCCGGGAAATTCCCCTCCTACAATGAGCAGTTCTTC,CAGKFPSYNEQFF,.,TRBV7-8,many,TRBJ2-1
TGTGCCAGCTCACCGGAGGGCTCTTACACAGATACGCAGTATTTT,CASSPEGSYTDTQYF,.,TRBV18,.,TRBJ2-3
TGTGCCAGCAGTCCCGGGACAGGGGGGGTCATTGAGCAGTTCTTC,CASSPGTGGVIEQFF,TRBD1,TRBV6-2/TRBV6-3,.,TRBJ2-1
TGTGCCAGCAGTTTCGGGACGGCGCGACCGGATACGCAGTATTTT,CASSFGTARPDTQYF,.,TRBV12-3/TRBV12-4,.,TRBJ2-3
TGTGCCACCAGTGAAAACCCTAGCACAGATACGCAGTATTTT,CATSENPSTDTQYF,.,TRBV24-1,few,TRBJ2-3
TGTGCCACCAGTGATACCGGGACACCCTACAATGAGCAGTTCTTC,CATSDTGTPYNEQFF,.,TRBV24-1,.,TRBJ2-1
TGTGCCATCAGTGAGCCGCAGGGGCTCTACTATGGCTACACCTTC,CAISEPQGLYYGYTF,.,TRBV10-3,few,TRBJ1-2
TGTGCCAGCAGCCGATCACGGGACGCAGATACGCAGTATTTT,CASSRSRDADTQYF,.,TRBV7-9,few,TRBJ2-3
TGTGCCAGCAGCTCTCGACAGGGAGTAGCTGAAGCTTTCTTT,CASSSRQGVAEAFF,TRBD1,TRBV7-6,.,TRBJ1-1